This is a list of T cell receptor beta chains from one sample in a study of cytomegalovirus exposure and HLA in healthy donors. Profiling relied on immunoSEQ multiplex PCR, and the TCRdb table lists in-frame clones only, not all of them. Of about 140,000 clones in the sample, roughly 80% were seen once. Material: PBMCs. These receptors originate from a male donor in good health and CMV-seronegative. The CDR3 runs from the conserved cysteine through the conserved F or W. Fields, in order: J gene, D gene, clone size, V gene, CDR3 protein, CDR3 DNA. The D gene is left open where the match is weak. Expanded clones get a size class; other rows say once, few or many, or leave the size out.

j_call: TRBJ1-4
d_call: NA
clone_size: few
v_call: TRBV9
cdr3_aa: CASSVGIGRGDEKLFF
cdr3_nt: TGTGCCAGCAGCGTAGGAATAGGTAGAGGAGATGAAAAACTGTTTTTT

j_call: TRBJ1-1
d_call: NA
clone_size: few
v_call: TRBV18
cdr3_aa: CASSRLLGDTEAFF
cdr3_nt: TGTGCCAGCTCACGACTTCTAGGGGACACTGAAGCTTTCTTT

j_call: TRBJ2-7
d_call: NA
clone_size: NA
v_call: TRBV7-9
cdr3_aa: CASVSRTEEQYF
cdr3_nt: TGTGCCAGCGTTTCTCGAACCGAGGAGCAGTACTTC

j_call: TRBJ2-7
d_call: NA
clone_size: NA
v_call: TRBV4-1
cdr3_aa: CASSQDSREYAYEQYF
cdr3_nt: TGCGCCAGCAGCCAAGACTCTAGAGAATATGCCTACGAGCAGTACTTC

j_call: TRBJ1-4
d_call: TRBD1
clone_size: NA
v_call: TRBV6-1
cdr3_aa: CATSTGGKLFF
cdr3_nt: TGTGCCACCTCAACAGGGGGAAAACTGTTTTTT

j_call: TRBJ2-7
d_call: NA
clone_size: NA
v_call: TRBV6-6
cdr3_aa: CASSYESSSYEQYF
cdr3_nt: TGTGCCAGCAGTTACGAAAGCTCTTCCTACGAGCAGTACTTC

j_call: TRBJ1-5
d_call: NA
clone_size: NA
v_call: TRBV19
cdr3_aa: CASSLDGGGIGNNQPQHF
cdr3_nt: TGTGCCAGTAGCCTAGACGGGGGAGGGATTGGAAACAATCAGCCCCAGCATTTT

j_call: TRBJ2-5
d_call: TRBD2
clone_size: NA
v_call: TRBV4-2
cdr3_aa: CASSQVTSGRAEETQYF
cdr3_nt: TGTGCCAGCAGCCAAGTGACTAGCGGGAGGGCCGAGGAGACCCAGTACTTC

j_call: TRBJ2-1
d_call: NA
clone_size: NA
v_call: TRBV2
cdr3_aa: CASTGRYNEQFF
cdr3_nt: TGTGCCAGCACAGGGCGCTACAATGAGCAGTTCTTC

j_call: TRBJ2-5
d_call: NA
clone_size: NA
v_call: TRBV28
cdr3_aa: CASNGITVETQYF
cdr3_nt: TGTGCCAGCAACGGGATCACGGTAGAGACCCAGTACTTC

j_call: TRBJ2-1
d_call: NA
clone_size: NA
v_call: TRBV27
cdr3_aa: CASSLGTSSYNEQFF
cdr3_nt: TGTGCCAGCAGTTTAGGGACTTCCTCCTACAATGAGCAGTTCTTC

j_call: TRBJ2-7
d_call: NA
clone_size: NA
v_call: TRBV28
cdr3_aa: CASSSWSHPYEQYF
cdr3_nt: TGTGCCAGCAGTTCGTGGTCTCACCCCTACGAGCAGTACTTC

j_call: TRBJ1-2
d_call: TRBD1
clone_size: NA
v_call: TRBV10-2
cdr3_aa: CASSSTGDYGYTF
cdr3_nt: TGCGCCAGCAGTAGTACAGGGGACTATGGCTACACCTTC

j_call: TRBJ2-7
d_call: TRBD1
clone_size: NA
v_call: TRBV7-2
cdr3_aa: CASSLRQGPSYEQYF
cdr3_nt: TGTGCCAGCAGCTTACGACAGGGGCCTTCCTACGAGCAGTACTTC

j_call: TRBJ1-5
d_call: TRBD1
clone_size: few
v_call: TRBV19
cdr3_aa: CASSGPGQGPRTLSNQPQHF
cdr3_nt: TGTGCCAGTAGTGGTCCCGGACAGGGGCCCCGAACGTTAAGCAATCAGCCCCAGCATTTT

j_call: TRBJ1-4
d_call: TRBD1
clone_size: NA
v_call: TRBV5-4
cdr3_aa: CASSLLGQGANEKLFF
cdr3_nt: TGTGCCAGCAGCTTGTTGGGTCAGGGGGCAAATGAAAAACTGTTTTTT

j_call: TRBJ2-7
d_call: TRBD1
clone_size: NA
v_call: TRBV5-6
cdr3_aa: CASSSRNPGTGGNEQYF
cdr3_nt: TGTGCCAGCAGCTCCCGCAACCCTGGGACAGGGGGAAACGAGCAGTACTTC

j_call: TRBJ2-1
d_call: NA
clone_size: NA
v_call: TRBV7-9
cdr3_aa: CASSLLLGSGGNGNEQFF
cdr3_nt: TGTGCCAGCAGCTTACTCTTGGGATCGGGGGGCAATGGGAATGAGCAGTTCTTC

j_call: TRBJ1-4
d_call: NA
clone_size: NA
v_call: TRBV28
cdr3_aa: CASNTPPGKEKLFF
cdr3_nt: TGTGCCAGCAATACCCCACCAGGAAAAGAAAAACTGTTTTTT

j_call: TRBJ2-1
d_call: TRBD2
clone_size: NA
v_call: TRBV7-9
cdr3_aa: CSSSFWGGIYNEQFF
cdr3_nt: TGTTCCAGCAGCTTCTGGGGGGGGATTTACAATGAGCAGTTCTTC

j_call: TRBJ2-7
d_call: TRBD1
clone_size: few
v_call: TRBV6-5
cdr3_aa: CASSPGTGGSYEQYF
cdr3_nt: TGTGCCAGCAGTCCAGGGACAGGGGGATCCTACGAGCAGTACTTC

j_call: TRBJ2-1
d_call: NA
clone_size: once
v_call: TRBV6-5
cdr3_aa: CASSYEQGSEQFF
cdr3_nt: TGTGCCAGCAGTTACGAGCAGGGGTCTGAGCAGTTCTTC

j_call: TRBJ2-1
d_call: NA
clone_size: NA
v_call: TRBV10-3
cdr3_aa: CAISEVALWTDQEFFNEQFF
cdr3_nt: TGTGCCATCAGTGAGGTTGCGCTGTGGACAGACCAAGAGTTTTTCAATGAGCAGTTCTTC

j_call: TRBJ2-1
d_call: TRBD1
clone_size: NA
v_call: TRBV29-1
cdr3_aa: CSVDRDRGDNEQFF
cdr3_nt: TGCAGCGTTGACAGGGACAGGGGAGACAATGAGCAGTTCTTC

j_call: TRBJ2-7
d_call: TRBD2
clone_size: NA
v_call: TRBV28
cdr3_aa: CASSRLAGAGREQYF
cdr3_nt: TGTGCCAGCTCAAGACTAGCGGGAGCGGGACGCGAGCAGTATTTC

j_call: TRBJ1-5
d_call: NA
clone_size: NA
v_call: TRBV7-8
cdr3_aa: CASSLERGGSQPQHF
cdr3_nt: TGTGCCAGCAGCTTAGAGAGGGGGGGCAGTCAGCCCCAGCATTTT

j_call: TRBJ1-3
d_call: NA
clone_size: NA
v_call: TRBV9
cdr3_aa: CASSATGLSGNTIYF
cdr3_nt: TGTGCCAGCAGCGCGACAGGCCTCTCTGGAAACACCATATATTTT

j_call: TRBJ1-1
d_call: TRBD1
clone_size: few
v_call: TRBV6-6
cdr3_aa: CASSYSGQGATEAFF
cdr3_nt: TGTGCCAGCAGTTACTCGGGACAGGGGGCCACTGAAGCTTTCTTT

j_call: TRBJ2-7
d_call: NA
clone_size: NA
v_call: TRBV27
cdr3_aa: CASSFSLAGVRNEQYF
cdr3_nt: TGTGCCAGCAGTTTTAGTCTGGCAGGGGTGAGGAACGAGCAGTACTTC

j_call: TRBJ2-7
d_call: NA
clone_size: NA
v_call: TRBV11-2
cdr3_aa: CASSFQQGYYEQYF
cdr3_nt: TGTGCCAGCAGCTTCCAACAGGGATACTACGAGCAGTACTTC

j_call: TRBJ1-3
d_call: TRBD1
clone_size: NA
v_call: TRBV7-2
cdr3_aa: CASSLGTGGGNTIYF
cdr3_nt: TGTGCCAGCAGCCTTGGGACAGGTGGTGGAAACACCATATATTTT

j_call: TRBJ2-1
d_call: NA
clone_size: NA
v_call: TRBV29-1
cdr3_aa: CSVVWREVYNEQFF
cdr3_nt: TGCAGCGTTGTTTGGAGGGAGGTTTACAATGAGCAGTTCTTC

j_call: TRBJ2-7
d_call: NA
clone_size: NA
v_call: TRBV7-9
cdr3_aa: CASGVAAMYEQYF
cdr3_nt: TGTGCCAGCGGCGTGGCGGCAATGTACGAGCAGTACTTC

j_call: TRBJ1-2
d_call: TRBD1
clone_size: once
v_call: TRBV9
cdr3_aa: CASSVVGTGKGYTF
cdr3_nt: TGTGCCAGCAGCGTTGTGGGGACAGGGAAAGGCTACACCTTC

j_call: TRBJ1-5
d_call: TRBD1
clone_size: NA
v_call: TRBV27
cdr3_aa: CASSLDARGSNQPQHF
cdr3_nt: TGTGCCAGCAGTTTAGATGCCAGGGGGAGCAATCAGCCCCAGCATTTT

j_call: TRBJ2-4
d_call: TRBD1
clone_size: NA
v_call: TRBV19
cdr3_aa: CASSRDRDKNIQYF
cdr3_nt: TGTGCCAGTAGTAGGGACAGGGACAAAAACATTCAGTACTTC